These T cell receptor beta chains were read from a single sample in a study of cytomegalovirus exposure and HLA in healthy donors. Data came from immunoSEQ multiplex PCR; TCRdb stores just in-frame clones and leaves some out. The table lists about 190,000 clones, over 70% of them singletons. Sequencing was performed on PBMCs. The receptors shown here come from a man aged 25 to 40 in good health and CMV-seronegative. Each CDR3 is given with its conserved first and last residue. D genes are given only for firm matches. Only some rows state a clone size, as once, few, many or a class for expanded clones.

j_call v_call d_call clone_size cdr3_aa cdr3_nt
TRBJ1-4 TRBV5-5 - once CASSTPRDDNEKLFF TGTGCCAGCAGCACCCCGCGGGACGATAATGAAAAACTGTTTTTT
TRBJ2-1 TRBV7-9 - few CASSPEGGVNEQFF TGTGCCAGCAGCCCCGAAGGGGGTGTGAATGAGCAGTTCTTC
TRBJ2-7 TRBV7-9 TRBD1 - CASSFGTVQIYEQYF TGTGCCAGCAGCTTCGGGACAGTCCAGATCTACGAGCAGTACTTC
TRBJ1-5 TRBV18 - - CASSETGGNQPQHF TGTGCCAGCTCGGAGACAGGTGGGAATCAGCCCCAGCATTTT
TRBJ2-3 TRBV6-6 TRBD1 - CASSPGTASSTDTQYF TGTGCCAGCAGCCCAGGGACAGCTTCTAGCACAGATACGCAGTATTTT
TRBJ2-7 TRBV4-1 TRBD1 - CASSQPQLPGQSTYEQYF TGCGCCAGCAGCCAACCACAACTACCGGGACAGAGTACCTACGAGCAGTACTTC
TRBJ1-5 TRBV4-1 TRBD1 - CASSLDRVSQPQHF TGCGCCAGCAGCCTGGACAGGGTGAGTCAGCCCCAGCATTTT
TRBJ2-5 TRBV28 TRBD2 - CASSLVGGEETQYF TGTGCCAGCAGTTTAGTGGGAGGGGAAGAGACCCAGTACTTC
TRBJ1-2 TRBV29-1 - - CSANREPNYGYTF TGCAGCGCCAACAGGGAACCTAACTATGGCTACACCTTC
TRBJ2-7 TRBV21-1 - - CASSKIWGLNLHEQYF TGTGCCAGCAGCAAAATCTGGGGACTGAACCTCCACGAGCAGTACTTC
TRBJ2-1 TRBV9 TRBD1 few CASSAGGTGADEQFF TGTGCCAGCAGCGCCGGGGGGACAGGGGCAGATGAGCAGTTCTTC
TRBJ1-2 TRBV19 TRBD1 - CASSTGQRFNYGYTF TGTGCCAGTAGTACGGGACAGCGATTTAACTATGGCTACACCTTC
TRBJ2-5 TRBV25-1 - medium-sized CASSPTAAQETQYF TGTGCCAGCAGTCCGACGGCGGCACAAGAGACCCAGTACTTC
TRBJ2-1 TRBV27 TRBD1 once CASSFLPATGGSHNEQFF TGTGCCAGCAGTTTCCTACCTGCTACAGGGGGTTCCCACAATGAGCAGTTCTTC
TRBJ2-7 TRBV15 - once CATSRDLSVGGEQYF TGTGCCACCAGCAGAGATTTGTCGGTAGGAGGCGAGCAGTACTTC
TRBJ2-7 TRBV20-1 TRBD1 - CSASDRGQYF TGCAGTGCTTCAGACAGGGGGCAGTACTTC
TRBJ2-5 TRBV6-5 TRBD1 - CASSYLTGGGETQYF TGTGCCAGCAGTTACTTAACAGGGGGTGGAGAGACCCAGTACTTC
TRBJ2-6 TRBV6-1 - - CASSETGGANVLTF TGTGCCAGCAGTGAAACCGGTGGGGCCAACGTCCTGACTTTC
TRBJ2-1 TRBV28 TRBD2 - CASSSPGGEFF TGTGCCAGCAGTTCCCCGGGAGGCGAGTTCTTC
TRBJ2-2 TRBV7-9 - - CASSFRGMNTGELFF TGTGCCAGCAGCTTTCGGGGGATGAACACCGGGGAGCTGTTTTTT
TRBJ2-5 TRBV25-1 - - CASSERGEGVGQETQYF TGTGCCAGCAGTGAAAGGGGTGAGGGGGTCGGCCAAGAGACCCAGTACTTC